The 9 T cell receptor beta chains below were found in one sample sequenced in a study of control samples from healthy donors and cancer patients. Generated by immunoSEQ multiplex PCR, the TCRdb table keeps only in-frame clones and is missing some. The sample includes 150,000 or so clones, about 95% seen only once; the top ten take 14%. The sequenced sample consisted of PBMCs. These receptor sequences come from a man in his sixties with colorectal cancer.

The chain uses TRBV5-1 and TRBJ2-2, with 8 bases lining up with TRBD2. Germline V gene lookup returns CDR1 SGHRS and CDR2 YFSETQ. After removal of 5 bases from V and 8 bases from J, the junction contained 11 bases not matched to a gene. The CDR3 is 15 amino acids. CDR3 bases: TGCGCCAGCAGGGCTGCTAGCGGGCCAACAGGGGAGCTGTTTTTT. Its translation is CASRAASGPTGELFF. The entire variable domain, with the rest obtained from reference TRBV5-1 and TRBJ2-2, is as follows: KAGVTQTPRYLIKTRGQQVTLSCSPISGHRSVSWYQQTPGQGLQFLFEYFSETQRNKGNFPGRFSGRQFSNSRSEMNVSTLELGDSALYLCASRAASGPTGELFFGEGSRLTVL.

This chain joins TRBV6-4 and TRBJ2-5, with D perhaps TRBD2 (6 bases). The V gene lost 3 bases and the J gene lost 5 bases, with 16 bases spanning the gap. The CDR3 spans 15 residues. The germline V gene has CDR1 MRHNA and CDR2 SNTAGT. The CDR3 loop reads CASSEGGARGETQYF. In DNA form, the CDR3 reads TGTGCCAGCAGTGAGGGTGGAGCCCGGGGGGAGACCCAGTACTTC.

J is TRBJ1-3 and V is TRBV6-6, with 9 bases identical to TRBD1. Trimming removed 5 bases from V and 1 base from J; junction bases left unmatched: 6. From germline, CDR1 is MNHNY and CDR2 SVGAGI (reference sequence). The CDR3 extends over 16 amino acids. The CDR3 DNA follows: TGTGCCAGCAGTCGACGGACAGGGGAGTCTGGAAACACCATATATTTT. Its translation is CASSRRTGESGNTIYF.

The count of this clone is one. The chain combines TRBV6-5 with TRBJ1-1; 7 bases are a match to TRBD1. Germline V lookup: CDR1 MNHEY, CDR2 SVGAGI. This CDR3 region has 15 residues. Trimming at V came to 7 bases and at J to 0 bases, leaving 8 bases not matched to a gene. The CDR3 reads CASKGTAPMNTEAFF. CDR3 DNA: TGTGCCAGCAAGGGGACAGCGCCTATGAACACTGAAGCTTTCTTT.

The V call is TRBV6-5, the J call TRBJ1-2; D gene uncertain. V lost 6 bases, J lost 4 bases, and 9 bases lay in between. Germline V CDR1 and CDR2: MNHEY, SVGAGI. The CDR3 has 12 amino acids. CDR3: CASSLQFYGYTF. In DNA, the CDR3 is TGTGCCAGCAGCCTACAGTTCTATGGCTACACCTTC.

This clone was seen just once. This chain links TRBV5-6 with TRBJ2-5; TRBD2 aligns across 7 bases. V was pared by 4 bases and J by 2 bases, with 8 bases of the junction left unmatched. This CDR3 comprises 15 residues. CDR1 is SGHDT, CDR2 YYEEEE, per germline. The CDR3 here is CASSPRGGGQETQYF. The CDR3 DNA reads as TGTGCCAGCAGCCCCCGCGGGGGTGGACAAGAGACCCAGTACTTC.

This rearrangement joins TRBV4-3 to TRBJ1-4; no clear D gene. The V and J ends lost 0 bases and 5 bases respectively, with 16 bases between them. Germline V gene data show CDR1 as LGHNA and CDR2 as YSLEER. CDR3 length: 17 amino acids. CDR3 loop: CASSQEFRSMGNEKLFF. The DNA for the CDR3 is TGCGCCAGCAGCCAAGAGTTTAGGTCCATGGGGAATGAAAAACTGTTTTTT.

The CDR3 reads CASSEDRGRYNSPLHF. The CDR3 DNA sequence: TGTGCCAGCAGTGAAGATCGCGGGCGCTATAATTCACCCCTCCACTTT. The chain combines TRBV6-1 with TRBJ1-6, with D hard to call. The CDR3 contains 16 residues. V was clipped by 1 base and J by 3 bases, with 10 bases between them. Germline V gives CDR1 MNHNS, CDR2 SASEGT.

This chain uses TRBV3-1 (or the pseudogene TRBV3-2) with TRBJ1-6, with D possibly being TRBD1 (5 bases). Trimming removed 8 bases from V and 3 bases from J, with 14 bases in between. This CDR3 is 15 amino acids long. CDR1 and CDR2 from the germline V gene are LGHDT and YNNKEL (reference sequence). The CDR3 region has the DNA TGTGCCAGCGAACCCCCAGGGAGCTATAATTCACCCCTCCACTTT. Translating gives CASEPPGSYNSPLHF.